The present T cell receptor beta chain was sequenced within a study of early T cells in non-severe SARS-CoV-2 infection (dated by TCRdb to about 2021). For the wider study: TCR sequencing used bulk RNA from unsorted whole blood, so alpha and beta chains could not be paired.

This clonotype was observed many times. The antigen this receptor binds is unknown. The input lacks base qualities; no much larger clone sits a single base away. V and J are truncated by 6 bases and 1 base respectively, leaving an intervening sequence of 9 bases. Sequences LNHDA (CDR1) and SQIVND (CDR2) are obtained from the germline V gene (reference sequence). Spanning cysteine to phenylalanine, the CDR3 consists of 14 amino acids. The sequence is cut down to CDR3 DNA, 42 bases in frame from base 1. The paper's findings and limits, for the study overall: Matching against VDJdb was skewed toward anti-spike CD8 responses, likely underestimated virus-specific expansions, and missed private and CD4 specificities.

Set within a cohort of healthcare workers in London, UK, this nested case-control study involved weekly PCR testing of nasopharyngeal swabs along with blood sampling. Healthcare workers were recruited during the week of the UK lockdown, between 23 and 31 March 2020, and followed weekly for up to 16 weeks. Library construction relied on 5' RACE. Sequencing was carried out with a NextSeq 500. The TCR library protocol attached unique molecular identifiers to individual cDNA molecules to correct for sequencing error and PCR bias. Both TCR alpha and beta chains were sequenced, and tight co-correlation was observed between alpha and beta sequence abundances in each sample. The original pipeline was this. V gene, J gene and CDR3 annotation of TCR sequences was performed with Decombinator V4. Expanded TCRs were defined as changing significantly between any two time points under a Poisson model with p below 0.0001. Abundances of TCRs were expressed as counts per million after normalisation to the total number of TCRs sequenced in each sample. TRAV1-2 paired with TRAJ12, TRAJ20 or TRAJ33 defined MAIT TCRs, while TRAV10 paired with TRAJ18 defined iNKT TCRs. VDJdb, accessed on 1 November 2021, was searched for TCRs annotated for CMV, EBV and SARS-CoV-2, and TCRs annotated for more than one antigen were excluded. TCRdb ran its own pipeline on the public reads, namely fastp trimming at Q25 and MiXCR clone calling, and kept in-frame beta chains. Every entry covers one CDR3 protein and lists the most common genes and DNA from its rows. TCRdb's processing, not the authors' own work, is the source of the V and J calls. The sample table lists 80,000 to 95,000 distinct CDR3 sequences, around 13% of them with a count of one. Of the sample, roughly 1.4% is held by the ten largest clones.

The sequenced material came from whole blood. This TCR derives from an adult who was a healthcare worker with PCR-confirmed SARS-CoV-2 infection or an uninfected control (not recorded which). Recombination connected TRBV19 to TRBJ2-2, with TRBD1 as a weak D call on 6 bases. The CDR3 region reads CASRSTGNTGELFF. The nucleotide sequence reads TGTGCCAGTAGGTCGACAGGGAACACCGGGGAGCTGTTTTTT. The variable domain in full, with residues beyond the CDR3 obtained from the reference TRBV19 and TRBJ2-2 genes, is DGGITQSPKYLFRKEGQNVTLSCEQNLNHDAMYWYRQDPGQGLRLIYYSQIVNDFQKGDIAEGYSVSREKKESFPLTVTSAQKNPTAFYLCASRSTGNTGELFFGEGSRLTVL.